The following is a T cell receptor (beta chain) sequence with its context. The antigen is undetermined. The data originate from a study of T cell responses to AZD1222 COVID-19 vaccine. Study details: Samples with a second dose at about 4 or about 12 weeks were pooled together.

The germline CDR1 and CDR2 sequences are LNHDA and SQIVND (reference sequence). This CDR3 is 14 amino acids long. V lost 3 bases and J 2 bases, leaving 9 bases between the germline ends. Study-wide results and limits: Baseline seropositivity occurred in only a handful of AZD1222 recipients. No repertoire was sampled before or during the peak T cell response, only after it. Vaccine-associated CD4 TCRs spanned spike, dominant at 160-218 and 743-854.

This table comes from immunoSEQ multiplex PCR, and its TCRdb copy is limited to in-frame clones, with some not included. Of about 100,000 clones listed, 88% are singletons. This receptor was identified in an adult in good health. Here the sequenced sample was peripheral blood, taken on day 0 of AZD1222 vaccination. The J gene is TRBJ2-3, the V gene TRBV19; D uncertain. The CDR3 DNA follows: TGTGCCAGTAGTATGGACCAAGCCACAGATACGCAGTATTTT. As protein: CASSMDQATDTQYF. The entire variable domain, with the rest obtained from reference TRBV19 and TRBJ2-3, is as follows: DGGITQSPKYLFRKEGQNVTLSCEQNLNHDAMYWYRQDPGQGLRLIYYSQIVNDFQKGDIAEGYSVSREKKESFPLTVTSAQKNPTAFYLCASSMDQATDTQYFGPGTRLTVL.